This passage covers 20 T cell receptor beta chains from one sample sequenced in a study of blood T cell repertoires in COVID-19. Sequencing was performed with immunoSEQ multiplex PCR; in TCRdb, only in-frame clones are kept and a portion is missing. This sample has more than 65,000 clones, with roughly four fifths found just once. Sample: peripheral blood. The receptors come from a woman between 65 and 79 years old with acute or convalescent COVID-19.

The chain links TRBV19 to TRBJ1-2; D gene uncertain. In germline, CDR1 is LNHDA, CDR2 SQIVND (reference sequence). The CDR3 loop spans 16 amino acids. The V end lost 3 bases, the J end lost 0 bases, and 14 bases lay between the germline ends. The CDR3 here is CASSIGSQSANYGYTF. DNA of the CDR3: TGTGCCAGTAGTATCGGGAGTCAGTCCGCTAACTATGGCTACACCTTC.

The rearrangement joins TRBV30 to TRBJ1-5, with TRBD1 matching 9 bases. Trimming took 2 bases from V and 3 from J; bases not matched to a gene: 14. This CDR3 has 18 residues. Per the germline V gene, CDR1 is GTSNPN and CDR2 is SVGIG (reference sequence). The CDR3, as DNA: TGTGCCTGGAGTACGACGAACTTCCGGGACAGGGTCAATCAGCCCCAGCATTTT. It translates to CAWSTTNFRDRVNQPQHF.

This chain joins TRBV5-5 and TRBJ1-2, with 8 positions matching TRBD1. Trimming cost V 0 bases and J 8 bases; bases outside gene matches: 15. CDR3 length: 17 amino acids. Per germline, CDR1 SGHKS and CDR2 YYEKEE (reference sequence). In DNA, the CDR3 is TGTGCCAGCAGCTTGGGTCCGGACAGGGCGGACTCGGGGGGCTACACCTTC. Translation: CASSLGPDRADSGGYTF.

V is TRBV18 and J is TRBJ2-7, with TRBD2 identical over 10 bases. The CDR3 is made up of 16 amino acids. Trimming removed 3 bases from V and 5 bases from J; junction bases left unmatched: 10. The germline V gene encodes CDR1 KGHSH and CDR2 LQKENI. The CDR3 reads CASSPKAGGSIHEQYF. CDR3 DNA sequence: TGTGCCAGCTCACCTAAAGCGGGAGGGTCGATCCACGAGCAGTACTTC. The full variable domain, with the rest looked up from reference TRBV18 and TRBJ2-7, is NAGVMQNPRHLVRRRGQEARLRCSPMKGHSHVYWYRQLPEEGLKFMVYLQKENIIDESGMPKERFSAEFPKEGPSILRIQQVVRGDSAAYFCASSPKAGGSIHEQYFGPGTRLTVT.

The chain recombines TRBV2 with TRBJ2-5, with 13 positions matching TRBD2. This CDR3 has 14 residues. Trimming removed 6 bases from V and 3 bases from J; junction bases left unmatched: 1. Germline V gene lookup returns CDR1 SNHLY and CDR2 FYNNEI. DNA of the CDR3: TGTGCCAGCAGAGGACTAGCGGGAGAAGAGACCCAGTACTTC. Protein sequence: CASRGLAGEETQYF.

V is TRBV7-3 and J is TRBJ2-7; 8 positions agree with TRBD1. CDR1 is SGHTA, CDR2 FQGTGA, per germline. CDR3 length: 13 amino acids. With 1 base clipped from V and 4 bases from J, the junction kept 0 bases outside the gene matches. The CDR3 loop is CASSLRQGYEQYF. The CDR3 DNA reads TGTGCCAGCAGCTTAAGACAGGGGTACGAGCAGTACTTC.

The chain links TRBV6-5 to TRBJ2-1; D unclear. With 4 bases removed from V and 3 bases from J, the gap between germline ends came to 4 bases. The CDR3 has 12 residues. Per the germline V gene, CDR1 is MNHEY and CDR2 is SVGAGI. CDR3 sequence: CASSSVYNEQFF. The DNA of the CDR3 is TGTGCCAGCAGTTCGGTCTACAATGAGCAGTTCTTC.

J is TRBJ2-1 and V is TRBV24-1; D possibly corresponds to TRBD1 (5 bases). The CDR3 has 15 amino acids. The germline V and J ends were trimmed by 4 bases and 0 bases, with 9 bases remaining between them. The germline gives CDR1 KGHDR, CDR2 SFDVKD. CDR3 loop: CATSDIDSSYNEQFF. CDR3 coding DNA: TGTGCCACCAGTGACATAGACAGCTCCTACAATGAGCAGTTCTTC.

This chain connects TRBV29-1 to TRBJ2-1; D possibly corresponds to TRBD2 (5 bases). In germline, CDR1 is SQVTM, CDR2 ANQGSEA. The V gene lost 1 base and the J gene lost 7 bases, with 8 bases spanning the gap. The CDR3 contains 12 residues. In DNA form, the CDR3 reads TGCAGCGTTGAAGTAACGGGGAATGAGCAGTTCTTC. Translated, it gives CSVEVTGNEQFF.

The chain combines TRBV18 with TRBJ2-7; D is uncertain. V lost 3 bases, J lost 2 bases, and 8 bases lay in between. The germline V gene has CDR1 KGHSH and CDR2 LQKENI. The CDR3 totals 13 residues. CDR3 DNA: TGTGCCAGCTCACCGCCTATGGCCTACGAGCAGTACTTC. The encoded protein is CASSPPMAYEQYF.

This clone was recorded a few times. This chain uses TRBV19 with TRBJ1-5; unclear D gene. V was shortened by 9 bases and J by 4 bases, with 16 bases between the two germline ends. This CDR3 has 14 amino acids. Germline V CDR1 and CDR2: LNHDA, SQIVND (reference sequence). CDR3 amino acids: CASKTDSINQPQHF. Here the CDR3 DNA reads TGTGCCAGCAAGACGGATAGCATTAATCAGCCCCAGCATTTT. Complete variable domain (other parts from reference TRBV19 and TRBJ1-5): DGGITQSPKYLFRKEGQNVTLSCEQNLNHDAMYWYRQDPGQGLRLIYYSQIVNDFQKGDIAEGYSVSREKKESFPLTVTSAQKNPTAFYLCASKTDSINQPQHFGDGTRLSIL.

CDR3 amino acids: CASSPTVNANTGELFF. Written as DNA, the CDR3 is TGTGCCAGCAGCCCGACAGTTAACGCGAACACCGGGGAGCTGTTTTTT. This chain uses TRBV7-9 with TRBJ2-2; D possibly corresponds to TRBD1 (5 bases). The CDR3 covers 16 residues. CDR1 and CDR2 from the germline V gene are SEHNR and FQNEAQ (reference sequence). The V gene lost 5 bases and the J gene lost 0 bases, with 13 bases spanning the gap.

J is TRBJ1-1 and V is TRBV3-1 (or the pseudogene TRBV3-2); tentative D call: TRBD1 (5 bases). The germline V and J ends were trimmed by 8 bases and 9 bases, with 16 bases remaining between them. CDR1 and CDR2 (germline): LGHDT, YNNKEL (reference sequence). There are 12 residues in the CDR3. CDR3 sequence (DNA): TGTGCCAGCGGTGAGACAGTTGATCAAGCTTTCTTT. Its translation is CASGETVDQAFF.

This clone appeared a few times. The chain uses TRBV5-1 and TRBJ2-7; 15 bases map to TRBD2. Germline V gene lookup returns CDR1 SGHRS and CDR2 YFSETQ. The CDR3 sequence is 17 residues long. Trimming at V came to 4 bases and at J to 0 bases, leaving 5 bases not matched to a gene. The CDR3 DNA follows: TGCGCCAGCAGCCCGGGACTAGCGGGAGGCTTCTCCTACGAGCAGTACTTC. It encodes CASSPGLAGGFSYEQYF.

The chain combines TRBV2 with TRBJ2-7; 12 nucleotides line up with TRBD2. The CDR3 is made up of 16 amino acids. Unmatched junction bases numbered 9, after V lost 2 bases and J lost 7 bases. Germline CDR1 and CDR2: SNHLY and FYNNEI. CDR3 DNA sequence: TGTGCCAGCAGTGAACGGCGGGCTAGCGGGAGGGGGGAGCAGTACTTC. Translation: CASSERRASGRGEQYF.

This chain connects TRBV3-1 (or the pseudogene TRBV3-2) to TRBJ2-1; perhaps TRBD2 as D (5 bases). Trimming stripped 0 bases from V and 12 bases from J, with 12 bases between. CDR1 LGHDT and CDR2 YNNKEL come from the germline V gene (reference sequence). The CDR3 has 13 amino acids. The CDR3 loop reads CASSQDHREGQFF. DNA for the CDR3: TGTGCCAGCAGCCAAGATCACCGGGAAGGGCAGTTCTTC.

This chain connects TRBV4-1 to TRBJ1-1; D is undetermined. The germline CDR1 and CDR2 sequences are MGHRA and YSYEKL. The V end lost 2 bases, the J end lost 4 bases, and 20 bases lay between the germline ends. The CDR3 has 17 amino acids. CDR3 region: CASSQKAQSGSSTEAFF. The CDR3 DNA reads TGCGCCAGCAGCCAAAAGGCCCAGTCGGGAAGTAGCACTGAAGCTTTCTTT.

This chain connects TRBV19 to TRBJ2-5; no definite D call. This CDR3 spans 13 amino acids. The V and J ends lost 5 bases and 1 base respectively, with 8 bases between them. In germline, CDR1 is LNHDA, CDR2 SQIVND (reference sequence). The CDR3 DNA sequence: TGTGCCAGTAGTGTAGTCGTCCAAGAGACCCAGTACTTC. It encodes CASSVVVQETQYF.

This clone showed up just once. The rearrangement links TRBV13 to TRBJ2-7; D may be TRBD2 (5 bases). Germline V gene sequence: CDR1 PRHDT, CDR2 FYEKMQ (reference sequence). The CDR3 covers 16 residues. Trimming removed 2 bases at V and 4 bases at J, with 18 bases between. The CDR3 loop reads CASSLRLGVASYEQYF. The DNA of the CDR3 is TGTGCCAGCAGCTTAAGACTCGGAGTAGCGTCGTACGAGCAGTACTTC.

This chain links TRBV11-1 with TRBJ1-2; D is uncertain. Per germline, CDR1 SGHAT and CDR2 FQDESV (reference sequence). V was shortened by 5 bases and J by 8 bases, with 18 bases between the two germline ends. This CDR3 comprises 14 residues. The CDR3 DNA reads as TGTGCCAGCAGCCCCACGAGGGCGGCGGTCGGCTACACCTTC. Translating it yields CASSPTRAAVGYTF. Full variable domain (remainder filled in from reference TRBV11-1 and TRBJ1-2): EAEVAQSPRYKITEKSQAVAFWCDPISGHATLYWYRQILGQGPELLVQFQDESVVDDSQLPKDRFSAERLKGVDSTLKIQPAELGDSAMYLCASSPTRAAVGYTFGSGTRLTVV.